This T cell receptor beta chain comes out of a study of blood T cell repertoires in COVID-19. Study details: The origin of the acute and convalescent COVID-19 samples was the United States, Italy and Spain. PBMCs, B-cell-depleted T cells, or T cells provided the cDNA or gDNA that made up the material.

V was pared by 4 bases and J by 5 bases, with 2 bases of the junction left unmatched. CDR1 is SNHLY, CDR2 FYNNEI, per germline. This CDR3 has 14 residues. Two negative PCRs, clearance, or symptom resolution characterized the recovered Cohort 3 donors. Clones were read by immunoSEQ multiplex PCR, and TCRdb kept only the in-frame ones, dropping some. The sample yields approximately 150,000 clones, 82% seen once. This clonotype originated in a man aged 60 to 69 who had recovered from COVID-19. V gene TRBV2 combines with J gene TRBJ2-2, with 9 bases lining up with TRBD2. Sequencing input: PBMCs or T cells enriched from blood (not recorded which). CDR3 DNA: TGTGCCAGCAGTGCGCTAGCGGGGACCGGGGAGCTGTTTTTT. The encoded protein is CASSALAGTGELFF.